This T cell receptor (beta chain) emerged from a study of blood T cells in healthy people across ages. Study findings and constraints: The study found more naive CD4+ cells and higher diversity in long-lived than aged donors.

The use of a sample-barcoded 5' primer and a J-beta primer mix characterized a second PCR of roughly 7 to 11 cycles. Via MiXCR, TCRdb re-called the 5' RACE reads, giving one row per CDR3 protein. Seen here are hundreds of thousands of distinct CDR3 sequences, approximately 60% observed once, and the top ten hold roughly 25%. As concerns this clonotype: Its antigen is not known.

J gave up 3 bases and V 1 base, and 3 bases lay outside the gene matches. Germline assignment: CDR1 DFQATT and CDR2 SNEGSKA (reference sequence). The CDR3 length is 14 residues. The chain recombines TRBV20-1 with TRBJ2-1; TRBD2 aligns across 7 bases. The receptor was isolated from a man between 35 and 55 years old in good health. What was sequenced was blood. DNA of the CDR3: TGCAGTGCTAGAGGACTAGCCCTCTACAATGAGCAGTTCTTC. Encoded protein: CSARGLALYNEQFF.